One sample yielded the 7 T cell receptor beta chains listed below, sequenced in a study of radiotherapy plus CTLA-4 blockade in lung cancer. TCRdb keeps only in-frame clones here, not all; method: immunoSEQ multiplex PCR. The data hold roughly 75,000 clones, with around 80% observed a single time. The specimen was peripheral blood, collected from a patient treated with radiotherapy plus ipilimumab. The receptors here all came from a human donor with non-small cell lung cancer who had stable disease on radiotherapy plus ipilimumab.

The chain carries TRBV7-9 and TRBJ2-1; D remains unclear. The CDR3 has 12 amino acids. Germline lookup yields CDR1 SEHNR and CDR2 FQNEAQ (reference sequence). Trimming stripped 6 bases from V and 12 bases from J, with 15 bases between. The CDR3 DNA is TGTGCCAGCAGTCTATGGCCCCTGGGGCAGTTCTTC. This translates into CASSLWPLGQFF.

The chain recombines TRBV10-3 with TRBJ1-2; D is uncertain. V lost 5 bases to trimming and J lost 3 bases, with 10 bases between them. CDR1 is ENHRY, CDR2 SYGVKD, per germline. This CDR3 is built from 13 residues. CDR3 loop: CAISQDGHYGYTF. CDR3 bases: TGTGCCATCAGTCAGGACGGCCACTATGGCTACACCTTC.

The CDR3 nucleotides read TGTGCCAGCAGCAAAACTTCCGGGACAGGGGTCTATGGCTACACCTTC. This codes for CASSKTSGTGVYGYTF. The chain has TRBV7-9 and TRBJ1-2; 10 bases are shared with TRBD1. CDR3 size: 16 residues. V lost 5 bases to trimming and J lost 4 bases; unmatched junction nucleotides: 10. Looked up from germline, CDR1 is SEHNR and CDR2 is FQNEAQ (reference sequence).

The chain links TRBV4-1 to TRBJ2-1; 16 positions match TRBD2. Germline trimming cut 4 bases from V and 1 base from J; bases unmatched to any gene: 1. Germline CDR1 MGHRA, CDR2 YSYEKL. CDR3 length: 17 residues. Written as DNA, the CDR3 is TGCGCCAGCAGCCTGGGACTAGCGGGAGGGTCCTACAATGAGCAGTTCTTC. It is translated as CASSLGLAGGSYNEQFF.

The chain uses TRBV27 and TRBJ1-2, with 9 bases matching TRBD1. Trimming removed 5 bases from V and 6 bases from J; junction bases left unmatched: 7. Germline lookup yields CDR1 MNHEY and CDR2 SMNVEV (reference sequence). The CDR3 spans 14 residues. This chain's CDR3 is CASSLQGQGHGYTF. The CDR3 region has the DNA TGTGCCAGCAGTCTACAGGGACAGGGCCATGGCTACACCTTC.

This clone was seen once. This sequence joins TRBV11-2 and TRBJ1-6; D gene unclear. Trimming pared 3 bases from V and 7 bases from J, leaving 16 bases between. Germline CDR1 and CDR2: SGHAT and FQNNGV. The CDR3 consists of 16 residues. Here the CDR3 DNA reads TGTGCCAGCAGCTTGGTCATGCGCCTAGAAAATTCACCCCTCCACTTT. It codes for CASSLVMRLENSPLHF.

This chain connects TRBV2 to TRBJ2-7; 11 bases are a match to TRBD2. Germline trimming cut 7 bases from V and 7 bases from J; bases unmatched to any gene: 9. This CDR3 region has 14 residues. Germline assignment: CDR1 SNHLY and CDR2 FYNNEI. This chain's CDR3 is CASIGTSGALEQYF. The DNA of the CDR3 is TGTGCCAGCATAGGGACTAGCGGAGCATTAGAGCAGTACTTC.